Presented here are 2 T cell receptor beta chains from one specimen sequenced in a study of CD8 T cells in ankylosing spondylitis. MiXCR was run by TCRdb on the 5' RACE reads, yielding one entry per CDR3 protein. The table shows roughly 200,000 distinct CDR3 sequences, with 25% to 30% occurring only once. Sequenced input: blood, either unsorted or a sorted T cell fraction (not recorded which). All receptors derive from a male donor with ankylosing spondylitis or in good health (not recorded which).

In this sample, this clonotype turned up many times. CDR3 DNA: TGCAGCGTTGATGTCGGAGGGCAGTACGAAAAACTGTTTTTT. Protein sequence: CSVDVGGQYEKLFF. The chain uses TRBV29-1 and TRBJ1-4; D is ambiguous. This CDR3 spans 14 amino acids. The germline V and J ends were trimmed by 3 bases and 8 bases, with 16 bases remaining between them. CDR1 SQVTM and CDR2 ANQGSEA come from the germline V gene.

The rearrangement links TRBV15 to TRBJ1-2; D perhaps matches TRBD1 (6 bases). The CDR3 runs to 15 residues. Deletions cut 6 bases from V and 5 bases from J, with 19 bases between. The germline V gene encodes CDR1 LNHNV and CDR2 YYDKDF (reference sequence). CDR3 residues: CATRKRGGLHYGYTF. DNA of the CDR3: TGTGCCACCAGAAAGAGAGGGGGTCTTCATTATGGCTACACCTTC.